A single T cell receptor beta chain is shown here with its context. The CDR3 totals 20 residues. CDR1 and CDR2 (germline): SGHRS, YFSETQ. V shed 3 bases and J 7 bases; nucleotides not matched to a gene: 22. This sample was taken from a study of blood T cell repertoires in COVID-19. Sequencing was performed with immunoSEQ multiplex PCR; in TCRdb, only in-frame clones are kept and a portion is missing. This table holds about 94,000 clones, 65% to 85% found once. J is TRBJ2-2 and V is TRBV5-1; 9 bases fit TRBD1. The sequencing input was peripheral blood. This clonotype was obtained from a man aged 60 to 75 with acute or convalescent COVID-19. DNA for the CDR3: TGCGCCAGCAGCTCACGTCCCGGGACAGGGTTTCAAGGCTACGGCGGGGAGCTGTTTTTT. Residues: CASSSRPGTGFQGYGGELFF.